The T cell receptor beta chain described here comes from a study of human T cells and chemical hapten exposure. Notes on the study in general: In comparison with controls, expanded TCRs gave rise to a significantly larger number of large CDR3 similarity clusters.

As for time point: pre-sensitization, week 0. Treatment reported: therapeutic diphenylcyclopropenone sensitization with weekly scalp DPC. The authors' total RNA extraction used unfractionated whole blood. Per the germline V gene, CDR1 is LGHNA and CDR2 is YSLEER. J gave up 5 bases and V 0 bases, and 11 bases lay outside the gene matches. The CDR3 is 17 residues long. Each CDR3 protein gets one entry after TCRdb re-called the RACE reads with MiXCR. The repertoire includes a few hundred thousand distinct CDR3 sequences, 4.5% to 5.5% of them detected once, and about 8.7% sits in the top ten. Many counts were recorded for this clonotype. Its antigen is unknown.

This sequence originates from a woman in her late teens or twenties with alopecia areata. Some clones in this sample may be carry-over from other donors' samples. The sample was whole blood, taken in connection with sensitization to the hapten diphenylcyclopropenone (DPC). V gene TRBV4-3 combines with J gene TRBJ2-3; 7 bases are a match to TRBD2. In DNA, the CDR3 is TGCGCCAGCAGCCAAGATGTGGCTAGCGGTTCAGGAGATACGCAGTATTTT. It yields the protein CASSQDVASGSGDTQYF.